This T cell receptor beta chain was sequenced for a study of blood T cells in healthy people across ages. This clonotype was detected only a few times. What it recognizes is unknown. Trimming at V came to 6 bases and at J to 8 bases, leaving 9 bases not matched to a gene. Germline V gives CDR1 MNHEY, CDR2 SVGAGI. The CDR3 is made up of 15 amino acids. Next came a second PCR, run for about 7 to 12 cycles, which used a sample-barcoded 5' primer along with a J-beta primer mix. Carrying 12 random nucleotides, a template-switch adaptor labeled each individual cDNA molecule. TCRdb redid the calling of the 5' RACE reads with MiXCR, one entry per CDR3 protein. The data show fewer than 800,000 distinct CDR3 sequences, with 20% to 25% seen just once and under 4% held by the top ten. Regarding the study as a whole: Naive and antigen-experienced cells were not separated, limiting conclusive comparison. Diversity of TCR beta per million T cells declined in a roughly linear way with age.

The sequence was collected from a man aged 70-80 years in good health. The chain is built from TRBV6-5 and TRBJ2-1; 11 bases fit TRBD2. What was sequenced was blood. CDR3 loop: CASRGTSGRIHEQFF. The CDR3 DNA reads TGTGCCAGCAGGGGTACTAGCGGGAGAATCCATGAGCAGTTCTTC.